The T cell receptor beta chain described here comes from a study of response to subunit inactivated influenza vaccine. From the RT-PCR reads, TCRdb called clonotypes with MiXCR, one entry per CDR3 protein. Of 170,000 or so distinct CDR3 sequences in the sample, about 11% were seen once. CDR1 is LGHNA and CDR2 is YSLEER in the germline V gene. The CDR3 contains 18 residues. V gave up 0 bases and J gave up 4 bases; unmatched junction bases: 7. The sequencing used CD8+ T cells sorted from PBMCs, collected around 2 years after vaccination. The rearrangement joins TRBV4-3 to TRBJ2-1; TRBD2 aligns across 12 bases. The sequence was collected from a man between 50 and 69 years old who received an inactivated influenza vaccine. The CDR3 nucleotides read TGCGCCAGCAGCCAAGATCGACTAGCGGGAGCCCCTTACAATGAGCAGTTCTTC. Amino acid sequence: CASSQDRLAGAPYNEQFF.